The next 16 T cell receptor beta chains were all read from a single sample in a study of T cell responses to AZD1222 COVID-19 vaccine. Using immunoSEQ multiplex PCR, the repertoire was profiled, and TCRdb retains in-frame clones only, with some absent. The table includes just under 55,000 clones, about 90% detected once. The source material was peripheral blood, sampled on day 0 of AZD1222 vaccination. The origin of the receptors is an adult in good health.

The chain combines TRBV19 with TRBJ2-1; a weak D match, TRBD2 (5 bases). The germline V gene has CDR1 LNHDA and CDR2 SQIVND (reference sequence). Trimming took 1 base from V and 2 from J, leaving 12 bases between them. CDR3 length equals 16 residues. The CDR3 loop is CASSIGLKTPYNEQFF. For the CDR3, the DNA is TGTGCCAGTAGTATAGGACTAAAAACCCCCTACAATGAGCAGTTCTTC.

The rearrangement uses TRBV30 and TRBJ1-1; D remains ambiguous. This CDR3 is 12 amino acids long. Germline CDR1 GTSNPN, CDR2 SVGIG (reference sequence). The ends were cut back, 0 bases at V and 4 bases at J, with 6 bases in the middle. CDR3 nucleotides: TGTGCCTGGAGTGTGTGGGCCACTGAAGCTTTCTTT. Protein: CAWSVWATEAFF.

The rearrangement joins TRBV5-8 to TRBJ2-1; 9 bases align to TRBD2. V shed 1 base, J shed 6 bases, and the junction held 5 bases outside the gene matches. CDR1 is SGHTS, CDR2 YDEGEE, per germline. The CDR3 spans 15 residues. The CDR3 sequence: CASSLFAGGANEQFF. DNA of the CDR3: TGTGCCAGCAGCTTGTTCGCGGGAGGGGCCAATGAGCAGTTCTTC.

The rearrangement joins TRBV4-2 to TRBJ2-1; perhaps D is TRBD1 or TRBD2 (5 bases each). V was clipped by 2 bases and J by 6 bases, with 14 bases between them. In germline, CDR1 is LGHNA, CDR2 YNFKEQ. This CDR3 region has 15 residues. This chain's CDR3 is CASSQTTGRGNEQFF. In DNA, the CDR3 is TGTGCCAGCAGCCAAACAACGGGAAGGGGCAATGAGCAGTTCTTC.

The rearrangement uses TRBV4-2 and TRBJ2-5, with TRBD1 matching over 9 bases. CDR1 is LGHNA, CDR2 YNFKEQ, per germline. The J segment lost 2 bases and the V segment lost 2 bases, leaving 6 bases of the junction unmatched. The CDR3 is 16 amino acids. The CDR3 spells CASSQPDRGTQETQYF. CDR3 nucleotides: TGTGCCAGCAGCCAACCGGACAGGGGAACTCAAGAGACCCAGTACTTC.

CDR3 DNA sequence: TGTGCCAGCAGCTTAGTTGCCAGAGCCTATGGCTACACCTTC. The encoded protein is CASSLVARAYGYTF. This chain joins TRBV5-6 and TRBJ1-2; the D is unclear. Germline-derived CDR1 and CDR2 are SGHDT and YYEEEE. The CDR3 is 14 residues long. V lost 2 bases, J lost 4 bases, and 12 bases lay in between.

The J gene is TRBJ2-5, the V gene TRBV6-6, with TRBD1 identical over 7 bases. The CDR3 is 15 residues long. The ends lost 6 bases at V and 3 bases at J; junction bases unmatched: 10. Germline assignment: CDR1 MNHNY and CDR2 SVGAGI (reference sequence). The CDR3 reads CASRDRTLMEETQYF. CDR3 in DNA: TGTGCCAGCAGGGACAGGACTTTAATGGAAGAGACCCAGTACTTC.

The rearrangement links TRBV27 to TRBJ1-4; D call uncertain. This CDR3 is built from 15 residues. CDR1 and CDR2 (germline): MNHEY, SMNVEV (reference sequence). Trimming removed 5 bases from V and 0 bases from J, with 10 bases in between. The CDR3 DNA follows: TGTGCCAGCAGTCACGGACCTCCAACTAATGAAAAACTGTTTTTT. This codes for CASSHGPPTNEKLFF.

V is TRBV5-1 and J is TRBJ2-3; D remains unclear. The germline V gene encodes CDR1 SGHRS and CDR2 YFSETQ. The CDR3 sequence is 12 residues long. V dropped 3 bases and J dropped 1 base, with 3 bases sitting between them. This CDR3 is CASSSGTDTQYF. CDR3 DNA: TGCGCCAGCAGCTCGGGCACAGATACGCAGTATTTT.

This clone turned up a few times. The rearrangement links TRBV18 to TRBJ1-2, with D hard to call. Trimming shortened V by 6 bases and J by 2 bases, and 7 bases separated the two germline ends. Germline assignment: CDR1 KGHSH and CDR2 LQKENI. This CDR3 is 12 amino acids long. CDR3 sequence (DNA): TGTGCCAGCTCCTCACCGAACTATGGCTACACCTTC. It specifies CASSSPNYGYTF. The complete variable domain, with remaining parts taken from reference TRBV18 and TRBJ1-2, reads NAGVMQNPRHLVRRRGQEARLRCSPMKGHSHVYWYRQLPEEGLKFMVYLQKENIIDESGMPKERFSAEFPKEGPSILRIQQVVRGDSAAYFCASSSPNYGYTFGSGTRLTVV.

This rearrangement joins TRBV5-8 to TRBJ1-5, with a weak D call TRBD1 (6 bases). The V gene lost 1 base and the J gene lost 5 bases, with 13 bases spanning the gap. Per the germline V gene, CDR1 is SGHTS and CDR2 is YDEGEE. The CDR3 is 15 amino acids. CDR3 DNA sequence: TGTGCCAGCAGCTTGTGGCAGGGGAGCCATCAGCCCCAGCATTTT. Its translation is CASSLWQGSHQPQHF.

This clone has more than one count but fewer than ten. This chain uses TRBV6-6 with TRBJ1-3; no clear D. From germline, CDR1 is MNHNY and CDR2 SVGAGI (reference sequence). The CDR3 is 13 residues long. Deletions cut 7 bases from V and 0 bases from J, with 7 bases between. DNA for the CDR3: TGTGCCAGCAACTCGCGCTCTGGAAACACCATATATTTT. It codes for CASNSRSGNTIYF.

The V call is TRBV2, the J call TRBJ2-4; perhaps TRBD2 as D (5 bases). V lost 4 bases and J lost 0, with 10 bases in between. CDR1 is SNHLY, CDR2 FYNNEI, per germline. The CDR3 runs to 15 residues. CDR3 region: CASSGGMTAKNIQYF. The CDR3 nucleotides are TGTGCCAGCAGTGGAGGGATGACAGCCAAAAACATTCAGTACTTC.

The chain carries TRBV30 and TRBJ2-7; 11 nucleotides line up with TRBD1. The CDR3 has 14 amino acids. Per the germline V gene, CDR1 is GTSNPN and CDR2 is SVGIG (reference sequence). Trimming took 3 bases from V and 5 from J; bases not matched to a gene: 6. This CDR3 reads CAWSRRTGGHEQYF. As DNA, the CDR3 is TGTGCCTGGAGCCGCAGGACAGGGGGCCACGAGCAGTACTTC.

The V gene is TRBV5-8, the J gene TRBJ2-5, with 10 bases identical to TRBD1. V was clipped by 4 bases and J by 4 bases; unmatched bases: 7. The CDR3 covers 15 residues. Per germline, CDR1 SGHTS and CDR2 YDEGEE. CDR3 protein: CASSPGTGVRETQYF. CDR3 nucleotide sequence: TGTGCCAGCAGCCCCGGGACAGGGGTGAGAGAGACCCAGTACTTC.

This clone has just a few counts. This chain joins TRBV28 and TRBJ1-5, with D unresolved. CDR1 is MDHEN and CDR2 is SYDVKM in the germline V gene. V was shortened by 3 bases and J by 7 bases, with 19 bases between the two germline ends. The CDR3 loop spans 16 amino acids. The CDR3 DNA follows: TGTGCCAGCAGTTTCAGCGGCGGAGGGCGTAGGCAGCCCCAGCATTTT. Amino acids: CASSFSGGGRRQPQHF.